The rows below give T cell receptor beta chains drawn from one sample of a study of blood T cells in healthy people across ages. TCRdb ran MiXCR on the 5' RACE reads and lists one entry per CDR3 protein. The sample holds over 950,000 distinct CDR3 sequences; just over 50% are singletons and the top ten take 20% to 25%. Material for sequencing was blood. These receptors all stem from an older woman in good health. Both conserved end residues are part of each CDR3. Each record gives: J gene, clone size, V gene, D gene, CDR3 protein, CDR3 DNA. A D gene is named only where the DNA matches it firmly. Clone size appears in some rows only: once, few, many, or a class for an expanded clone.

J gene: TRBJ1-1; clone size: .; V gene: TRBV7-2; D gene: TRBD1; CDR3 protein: CASSFGQGLTEAFF; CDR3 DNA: TGTGCCAGCAGCTTCGGACAGGGACTCACTGAAGCTTTCTTT
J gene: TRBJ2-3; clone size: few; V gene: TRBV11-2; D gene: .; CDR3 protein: CASSPRVGGTDTQYF; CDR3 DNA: TGTGCCAGCAGCCCAAGGGTTGGGGGCACAGATACGCAGTATTTT
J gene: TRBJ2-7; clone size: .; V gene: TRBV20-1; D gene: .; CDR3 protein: CSARGGGTRSSYEQYF; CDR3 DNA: TGCAGTGCTAGAGGGGGTGGGACGAGGAGCTCCTACGAGCAGTACTTC
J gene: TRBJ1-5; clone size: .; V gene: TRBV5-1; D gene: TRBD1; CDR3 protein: CASSPGAGGQPQHF; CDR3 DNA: TGCGCCAGCAGCCCGGGGGCAGGGGGTCAGCCCCAGCATTTT
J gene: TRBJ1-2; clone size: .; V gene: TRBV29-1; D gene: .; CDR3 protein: CSAPRTDRNGYTF; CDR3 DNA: TGCAGCGCTCCTCGGACAGATCGAAATGGCTACACCTTC
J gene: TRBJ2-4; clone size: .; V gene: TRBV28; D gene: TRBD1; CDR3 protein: CASSRQGVQYF; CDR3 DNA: TGTGCCAGCAGTAGACAGGGAGTTCAGTACTTC
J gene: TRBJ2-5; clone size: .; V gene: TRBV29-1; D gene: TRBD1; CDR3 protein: CSVEGGTGFGTQYF; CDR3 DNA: TGCAGCGTTGAAGGGGGGACAGGATTTGGGACCCAGTACTTC
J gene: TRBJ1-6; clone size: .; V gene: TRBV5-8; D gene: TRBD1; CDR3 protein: CASTTWTGGSPLHF; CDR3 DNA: TGTGCCAGCACTACATGGACAGGGGGCTCACCCCTCCACTTT
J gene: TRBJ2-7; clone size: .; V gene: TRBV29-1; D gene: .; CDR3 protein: CSVVGITDDLNFYEQYF; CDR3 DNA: TGCAGCGTTGTTGGAATAACGGACGACCTAAACTTCTACGAGCAGTACTTC
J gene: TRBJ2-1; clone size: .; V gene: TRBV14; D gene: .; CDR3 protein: CASSQVGRVYNEQFF; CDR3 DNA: TGTGCCAGCAGCCAAGTTGGGCGGGTATACAATGAGCAGTTCTTC
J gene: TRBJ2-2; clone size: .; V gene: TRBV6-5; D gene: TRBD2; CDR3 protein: CASSYGNLAGVTGELFF; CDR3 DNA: TGTGCCAGCAGTTACGGGAATCTAGCGGGAGTCACCGGGGAGCTGTTTTTT
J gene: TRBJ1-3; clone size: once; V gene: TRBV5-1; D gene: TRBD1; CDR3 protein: CASSLGQGDFGNTIYF; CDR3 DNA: TGCGCCAGCAGCTTGGGACAGGGGGACTTTGGAAACACCATATATTTT
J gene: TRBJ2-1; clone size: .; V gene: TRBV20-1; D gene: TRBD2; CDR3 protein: CSADGAGGVRHEQFF; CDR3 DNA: TGCAGTGCTGATGGGGCGGGGGGAGTTCGACATGAGCAGTTCTTC
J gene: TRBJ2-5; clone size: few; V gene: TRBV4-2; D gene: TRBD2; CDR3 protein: CASSPLNMGTSGAFQETQYF; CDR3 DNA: TGTGCCAGCAGCCCCTTAAATATGGGGACTAGCGGAGCTTTCCAAGAGACCCAGTACTTC
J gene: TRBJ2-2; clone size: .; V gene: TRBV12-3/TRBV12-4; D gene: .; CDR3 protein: CASSWIIEFGELFF; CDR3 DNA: TGTGCCAGCAGTTGGATCATAGAGTTCGGGGAGCTGTTTTTT
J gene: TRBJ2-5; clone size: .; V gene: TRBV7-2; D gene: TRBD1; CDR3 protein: CASSFPPGQGQETQYF; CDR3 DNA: TGTGCCAGCAGTTTCCCTCCGGGACAGGGCCAAGAGACCCAGTACTTC
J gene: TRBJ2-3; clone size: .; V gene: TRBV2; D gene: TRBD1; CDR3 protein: CASGVATGGIDTQYF; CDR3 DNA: TGTGCCAGCGGAGTCGCCACAGGGGGCATAGATACGCAGTATTTT
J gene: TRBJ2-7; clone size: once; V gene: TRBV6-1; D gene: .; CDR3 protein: CASSEASRGGAQYF; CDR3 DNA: TGTGCCAGCAGTGAAGCGAGTCGGGGCGGCGCCCAGTACTTC
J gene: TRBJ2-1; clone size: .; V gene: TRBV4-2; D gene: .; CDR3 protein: CASSQDRSSAYEQFF; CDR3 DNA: TGTGCCAGCAGCCAAGATCGTTCGTCCGCCTATGAGCAGTTCTTC
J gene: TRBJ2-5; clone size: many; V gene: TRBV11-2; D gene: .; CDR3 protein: CASSRRIGTEETQYF; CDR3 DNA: TGTGCCAGCAGCCGCCGCATCGGGACTGAAGAGACCCAGTACTTC
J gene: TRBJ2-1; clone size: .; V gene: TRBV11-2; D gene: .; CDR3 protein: CASSPGQSNEQFF; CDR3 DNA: TGTGCCAGCAGCCCCGGGCAGAGCAATGAGCAGTTCTTC
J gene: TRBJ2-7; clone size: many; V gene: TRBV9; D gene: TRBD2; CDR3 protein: CASSVELAGGAAPVHEQYF; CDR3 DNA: TGTGCCAGCAGCGTAGAGCTAGCGGGAGGGGCTGCGCCTGTCCACGAGCAGTACTTC
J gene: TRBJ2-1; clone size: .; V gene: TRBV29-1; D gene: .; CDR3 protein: CSVISRYNEQFF; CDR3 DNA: TGCAGCGTAATATCAAGGTACAATGAGCAGTTCTTC
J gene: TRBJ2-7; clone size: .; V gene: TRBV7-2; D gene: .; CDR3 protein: CASSRNRGYEQYF; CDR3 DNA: TGTGCCAGCAGCCGAAACCGGGGTTACGAGCAGTACTTC
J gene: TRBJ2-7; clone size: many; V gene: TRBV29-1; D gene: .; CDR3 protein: CSVARSTRGDEQYF; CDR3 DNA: TGCAGCGTTGCCCGATCGACCAGGGGGGACGAGCAGTACTTC
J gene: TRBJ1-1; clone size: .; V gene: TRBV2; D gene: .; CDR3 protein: CASSDRWGNTEAFF; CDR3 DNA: TGTGCCAGCAGTGATCGCTGGGGGAACACTGAAGCTTTCTTT
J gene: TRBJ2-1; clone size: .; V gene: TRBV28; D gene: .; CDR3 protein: CASRKSSRRAKDEQFF; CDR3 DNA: TGTGCCAGCAGGAAATCAAGCAGGAGGGCCAAAGATGAGCAGTTCTTC
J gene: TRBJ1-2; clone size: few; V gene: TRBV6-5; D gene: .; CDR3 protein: CASSRYPGAYGYTF; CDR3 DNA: TGTGCCAGCAGTAGATACCCGGGGGCCTATGGCTACACCTTC
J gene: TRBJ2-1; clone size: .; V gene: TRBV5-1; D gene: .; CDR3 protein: CASSVTGTVNEQFF; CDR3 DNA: TGCGCCAGCAGCGTCACAGGAACGGTCAATGAGCAGTTCTTC
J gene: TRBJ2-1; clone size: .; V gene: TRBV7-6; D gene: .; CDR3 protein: CARSVGRIYNEQFF; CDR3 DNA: TGTGCCCGCAGCGTAGGGAGAATCTACAATGAGCAGTTCTTC
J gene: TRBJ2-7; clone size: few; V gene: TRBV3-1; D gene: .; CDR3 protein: CASTRGDEQYF; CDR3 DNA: TGTGCCAGCACCCGAGGAGACGAGCAGTACTTC
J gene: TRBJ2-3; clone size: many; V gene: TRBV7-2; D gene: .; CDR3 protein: CASSGQAPPIDTQYF; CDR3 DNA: TGTGCCAGCAGCGGGCAGGCACCTCCTATTGATACGCAGTATTTT
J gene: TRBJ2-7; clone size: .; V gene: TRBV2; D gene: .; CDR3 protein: CASSAGRNEQYF; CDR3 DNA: TGTGCCAGCAGTGCAGGTCGGAACGAGCAGTACTTC
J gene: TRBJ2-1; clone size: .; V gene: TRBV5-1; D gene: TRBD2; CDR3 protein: CASSYTSGSSQNEQFF; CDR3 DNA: TGCGCCAGCAGCTATACTAGCGGGAGTTCCCAAAATGAGCAGTTCTTC
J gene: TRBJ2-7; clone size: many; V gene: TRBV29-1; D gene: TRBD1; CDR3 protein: CSVENDRGYEQYF; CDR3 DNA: TGCAGCGTTGAAAACGACAGGGGCTACGAGCAGTACTTC